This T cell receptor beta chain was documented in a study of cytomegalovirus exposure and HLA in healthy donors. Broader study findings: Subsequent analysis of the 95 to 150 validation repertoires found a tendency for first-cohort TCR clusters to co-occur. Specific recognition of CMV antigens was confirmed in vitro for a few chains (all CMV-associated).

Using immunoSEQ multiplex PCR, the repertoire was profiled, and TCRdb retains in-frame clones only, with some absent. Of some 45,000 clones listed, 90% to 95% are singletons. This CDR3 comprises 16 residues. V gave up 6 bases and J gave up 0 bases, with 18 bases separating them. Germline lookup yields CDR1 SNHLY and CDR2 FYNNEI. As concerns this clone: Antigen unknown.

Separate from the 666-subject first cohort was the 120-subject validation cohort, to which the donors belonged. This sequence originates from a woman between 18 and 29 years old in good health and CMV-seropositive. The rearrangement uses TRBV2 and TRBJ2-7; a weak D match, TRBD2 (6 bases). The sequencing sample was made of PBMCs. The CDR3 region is CASRLRLGTSSYEQYF. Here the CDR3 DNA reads TGTGCCAGCAGGCTAAGACTAGGAACTAGCTCCTACGAGCAGTACTTC.